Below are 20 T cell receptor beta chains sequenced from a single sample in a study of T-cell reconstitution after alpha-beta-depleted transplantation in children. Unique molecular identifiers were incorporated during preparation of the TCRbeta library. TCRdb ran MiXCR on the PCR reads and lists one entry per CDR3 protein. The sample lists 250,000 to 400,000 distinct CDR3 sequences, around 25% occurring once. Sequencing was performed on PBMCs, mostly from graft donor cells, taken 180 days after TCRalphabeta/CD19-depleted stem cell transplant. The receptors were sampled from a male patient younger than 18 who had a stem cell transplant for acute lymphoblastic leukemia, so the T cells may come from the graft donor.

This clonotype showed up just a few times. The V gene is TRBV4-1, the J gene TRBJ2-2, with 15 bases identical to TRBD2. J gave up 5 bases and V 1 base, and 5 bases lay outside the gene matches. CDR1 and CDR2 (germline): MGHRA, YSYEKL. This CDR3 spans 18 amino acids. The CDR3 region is CASSQGTSGRAETGELFF. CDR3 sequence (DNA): TGCGCCAGCAGCCAAGGGACTAGCGGGAGGGCCGAGACCGGGGAGCTGTTTTTT.

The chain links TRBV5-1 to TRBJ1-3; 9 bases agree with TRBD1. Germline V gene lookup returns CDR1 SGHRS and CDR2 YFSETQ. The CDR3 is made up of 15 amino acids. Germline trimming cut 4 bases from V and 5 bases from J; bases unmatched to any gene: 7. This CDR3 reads CASSPDRGVRNTIYF. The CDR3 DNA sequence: TGCGCCAGCAGCCCGGACAGGGGAGTTCGAAACACCATATATTTT.

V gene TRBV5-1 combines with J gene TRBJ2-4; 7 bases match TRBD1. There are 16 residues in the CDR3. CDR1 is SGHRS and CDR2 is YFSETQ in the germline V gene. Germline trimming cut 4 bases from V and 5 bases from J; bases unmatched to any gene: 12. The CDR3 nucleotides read TGCGCCAGCAGCGCCCTCCCGGGACAGTTTCAAAACATTCAGTACTTC. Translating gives CASSALPGQFQNIQYF.

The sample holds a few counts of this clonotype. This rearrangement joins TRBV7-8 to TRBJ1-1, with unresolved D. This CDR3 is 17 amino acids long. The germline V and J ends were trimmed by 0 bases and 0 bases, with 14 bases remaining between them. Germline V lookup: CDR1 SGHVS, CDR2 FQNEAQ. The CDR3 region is CASSLALWEKMNTEAFF. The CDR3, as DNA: TGTGCCAGCAGCTTAGCGCTTTGGGAAAAGATGAACACTGAAGCTTTCTTT.

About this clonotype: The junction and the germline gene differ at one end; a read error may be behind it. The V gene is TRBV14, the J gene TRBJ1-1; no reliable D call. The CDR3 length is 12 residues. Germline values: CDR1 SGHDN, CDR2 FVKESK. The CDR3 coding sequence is TGTGCCAGCAGCCACCTGGGCAAGGGAGCTTCCTTT. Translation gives CASSHLGKGASF.

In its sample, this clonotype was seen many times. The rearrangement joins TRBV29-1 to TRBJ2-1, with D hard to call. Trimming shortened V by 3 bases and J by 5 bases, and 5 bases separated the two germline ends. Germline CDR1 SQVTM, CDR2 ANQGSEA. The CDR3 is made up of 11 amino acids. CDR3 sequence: CSVDSHNEQFF. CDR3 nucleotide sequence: TGCAGCGTTGATTCCCACAATGAGCAGTTCTTC.

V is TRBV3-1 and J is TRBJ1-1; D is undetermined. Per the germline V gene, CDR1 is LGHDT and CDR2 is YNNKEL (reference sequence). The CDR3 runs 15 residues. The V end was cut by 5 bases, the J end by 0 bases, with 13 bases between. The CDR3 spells CASSSRRTVNTEAFF. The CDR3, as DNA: TGTGCCAGCAGCTCCCGGCGGACGGTGAACACTGAAGCTTTCTTT.

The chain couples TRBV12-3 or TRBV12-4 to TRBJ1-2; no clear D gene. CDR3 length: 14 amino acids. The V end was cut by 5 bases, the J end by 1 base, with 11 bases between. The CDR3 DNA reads TGTGCCAGCAGTGAAGGCAGGTATAACTATGGCTACACCTTC. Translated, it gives CASSEGRYNYGYTF.

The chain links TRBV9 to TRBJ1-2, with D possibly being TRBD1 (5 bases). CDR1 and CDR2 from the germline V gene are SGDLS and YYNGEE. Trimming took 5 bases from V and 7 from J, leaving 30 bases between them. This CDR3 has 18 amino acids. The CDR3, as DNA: TGTGCCAGCAGAGATAAGGGGAGCCGACCCAAGGGTCGATGTGGCTACACCTTC. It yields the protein CASRDKGSRPKGRCGYTF.

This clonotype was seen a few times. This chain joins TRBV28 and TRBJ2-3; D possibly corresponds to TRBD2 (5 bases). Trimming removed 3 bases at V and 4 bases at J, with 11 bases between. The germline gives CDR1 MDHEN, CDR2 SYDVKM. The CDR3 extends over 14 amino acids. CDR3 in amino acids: CASSFFSAPDTQYF. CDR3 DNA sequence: TGTGCCAGCAGTTTTTTTAGCGCTCCAGATACGCAGTATTTT.

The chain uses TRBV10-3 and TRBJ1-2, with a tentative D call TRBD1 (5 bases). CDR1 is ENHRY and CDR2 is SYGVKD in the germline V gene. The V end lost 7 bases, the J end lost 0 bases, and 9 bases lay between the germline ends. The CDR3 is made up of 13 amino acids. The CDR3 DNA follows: TGTGCCATCACAAGGGACGCTAACTATGGCTACACCTTC. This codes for CAITRDANYGYTF.

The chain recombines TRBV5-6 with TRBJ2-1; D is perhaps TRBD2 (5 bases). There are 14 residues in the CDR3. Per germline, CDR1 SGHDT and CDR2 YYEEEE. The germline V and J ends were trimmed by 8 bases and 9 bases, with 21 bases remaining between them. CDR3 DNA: TGTGCCAGGGGCTTCGGGCTCGCCGCGGGTGAGCAGTTCTTC. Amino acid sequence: CARGFGLAAGEQFF.

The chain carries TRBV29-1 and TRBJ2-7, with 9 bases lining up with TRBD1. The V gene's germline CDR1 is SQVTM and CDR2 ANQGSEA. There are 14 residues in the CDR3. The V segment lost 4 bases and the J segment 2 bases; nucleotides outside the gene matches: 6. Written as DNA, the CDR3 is TGCAGCGTTGGACCCCGACAGGGGGCCTACGAGCAGTACTTC. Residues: CSVGPRQGAYEQYF.

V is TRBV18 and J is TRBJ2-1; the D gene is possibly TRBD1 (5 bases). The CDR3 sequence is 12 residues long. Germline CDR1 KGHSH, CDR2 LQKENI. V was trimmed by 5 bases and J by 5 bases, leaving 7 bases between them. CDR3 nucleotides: TGTGCCAGCTCAACCAGGGACAATGAGCAGTTCTTC. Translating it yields CASSTRDNEQFF.

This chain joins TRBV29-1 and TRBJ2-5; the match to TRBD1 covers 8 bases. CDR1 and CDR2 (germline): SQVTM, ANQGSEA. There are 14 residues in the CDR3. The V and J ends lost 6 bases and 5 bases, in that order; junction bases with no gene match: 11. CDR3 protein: CSVEYGTGWETQYF. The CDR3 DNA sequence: TGCAGCGTGGAGTACGGGACAGGTTGGGAGACCCAGTACTTC.

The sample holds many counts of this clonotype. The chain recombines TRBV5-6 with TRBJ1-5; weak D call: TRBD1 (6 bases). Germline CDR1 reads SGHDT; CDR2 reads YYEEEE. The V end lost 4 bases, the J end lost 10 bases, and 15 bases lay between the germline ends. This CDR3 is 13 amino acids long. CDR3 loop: CASSLTTGGPQHF. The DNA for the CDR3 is TGTGCCAGCAGCCTTACGACAGGCGGCCCCCAGCATTTT.

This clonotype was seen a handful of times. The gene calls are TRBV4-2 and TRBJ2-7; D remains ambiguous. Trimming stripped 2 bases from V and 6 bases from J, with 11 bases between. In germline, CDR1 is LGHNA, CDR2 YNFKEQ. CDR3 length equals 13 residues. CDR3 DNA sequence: TGTGCCAGCAGCCAAAGAGGCGGAACCGAGCAGTACTTC. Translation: CASSQRGGTEQYF.

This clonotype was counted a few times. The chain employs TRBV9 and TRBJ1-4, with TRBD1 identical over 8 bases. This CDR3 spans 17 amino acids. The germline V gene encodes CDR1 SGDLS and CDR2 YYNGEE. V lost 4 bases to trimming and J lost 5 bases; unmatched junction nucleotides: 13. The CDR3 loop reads CASSPYVAGTGNEKLFF. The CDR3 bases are TGTGCCAGCAGCCCTTACGTTGCCGGGACAGGCAATGAAAAACTGTTTTTT.

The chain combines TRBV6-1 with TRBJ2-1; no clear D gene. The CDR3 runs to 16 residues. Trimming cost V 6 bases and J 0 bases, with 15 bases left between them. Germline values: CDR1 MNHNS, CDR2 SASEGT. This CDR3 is CASSFTRLPSYNEQFF. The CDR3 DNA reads TGTGCCAGCAGCTTTACGAGGCTACCCTCCTACAATGAGCAGTTCTTC.

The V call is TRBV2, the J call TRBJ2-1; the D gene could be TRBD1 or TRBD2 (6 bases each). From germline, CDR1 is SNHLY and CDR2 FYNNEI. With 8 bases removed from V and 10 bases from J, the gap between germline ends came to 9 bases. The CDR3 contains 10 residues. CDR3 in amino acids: CASGGTEQFF. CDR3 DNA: TGTGCCAGCGGGGGGACAGAGCAGTTCTTC.